Listed below are T cell receptor beta chains from one sample, sequenced in a study of OX40 agonist ivuxolimab in advanced cancers. Assay: immunoSEQ multiplex PCR; the TCRdb copy retains only in-frame clones and omits some. This repertoire shows 30,000 to 40,000 clones, about 74% found once; its top ten account for 12%. Source: CD4+ or CD8+ T cells sorted from blood, taken in a trial of the OX40 agonist ivuxolimab. Receptor source: an adult with an advanced solid tumor such as melanoma, head and neck, liver or kidney cancer. CDR3s include the opening cysteine and the closing phenylalanine or tryptophan.

j_call	v_call	cdr3_aa
TRBJ2-3	TRBV6-5	CASKARTSGTDTQYF
TRBJ2-3	TRBV4-2	CASSQAGDTQYF
TRBJ2-3	TRBV5-1	CASSPGGGGRTDTQYF
TRBJ1-5	TRBV28	CASSLALPNQPQHF
TRBJ2-5	TRBV6-7	CASPIAGGGQETQYF
TRBJ1-5	TRBV19	CASSQEGSNQPQHF
TRBJ2-1	TRBV5-1	CASSLAGLAGASGAHNEQFF
TRBJ1-1	TRBV27	CASSPPGLRNTEAFF
TRBJ2-3	TRBV5-4	CASSLGLAGGPQYF
TRBJ2-3	TRBV18	CASSPPGSGRTDTQYF
TRBJ2-1	TRBV28	CASTPGGGRDEQFF
TRBJ1-5	TRBV7-2	CASSLVGGRQGQPQHF
TRBJ2-3	TRBV6-5	CASSYSSTLITDTQYF
TRBJ1-3	TRBV7-2	CATGTDSGNTIYF
TRBJ2-2	TRBV4-1	CASSQGGLAAVNTGELFF
TRBJ2-1	TRBV27	CASESGTSGNEQFF
TRBJ1-4	TRBV7-6	CASSLEGLRAAPKEKLFF
TRBJ1-5	TRBV9	CASSGGDSPNQPQHF
TRBJ2-7	TRBV19	CASSPGQRREQYF
TRBJ1-2	TRBV28	CASRQGALDYGYTF
TRBJ2-5	TRBV7-7	CASSLGTSGKETQYF
TRBJ1-1	TRBV18	CASSLGVDTEAFF
TRBJ1-3	TRBV28	CASLPPRGSGNTIYF
TRBJ1-1	TRBV2	CASSEWGGRNTEAFF
TRBJ2-7	TRBV6-1	CASSGRTGSYEQYF
TRBJ2-2	TRBV5-1	CASSLEGRGELFF
TRBJ1-2	TRBV6-5	CASSSLTGLYGYTF
TRBJ2-1	TRBV19	CASRHTGLAVAYNEQFF
TRBJ1-2	TRBV6-4	CASSSANTGEGYTF
TRBJ2-3	TRBV6-1	CASSTPGQGRNTQYF
TRBJ2-7	TRBV28	CASTTGYYEQYF
TRBJ1-1	TRBV30	CAWSVLSTEAFF
TRBJ2-2	TRBV7-8	CASSPLAGVTGELFF
TRBJ2-7	TRBV18	CASSAGAVGYEQYF
TRBJ2-1	TRBV5-1	CASSLQLGGGDEQFF
TRBJ2-3	TRBV5-1	CASSLEGAGGTQYF